These 29 T cell receptor beta chains originate from one sample sequenced in a study of cytomegalovirus exposure and HLA in healthy donors. The study ran its PCR with 60 Vbeta and 13 Jbeta primers. Only in-frame clones appear in the TCRdb table, and some are missing; sequencing was by immunoSEQ multiplex PCR. Of more than 110,000 clones listed, 73% are singletons. The specimen was PBMCs. The receptor set was obtained from a middle-aged woman in good health and CMV-seronegative.

The genes are TRBV4-1 and TRBJ2-2; D may be TRBD1 (6 bases). This CDR3 contains 16 residues. Trimming shortened V by 0 bases and J by 0 bases, and 8 bases separated the two germline ends. CDR1 is MGHRA, CDR2 YSYEKL, per germline. Written as DNA, the CDR3 is TGCGCCAGCAGCCAAGAGGACAGTTCGAACACCGGGGAGCTGTTTTTT. It yields the protein CASSQEDSSNTGELFF.

The CDR3: CASSFSASGNTIYF. The CDR3, as DNA: TGTGCCAGCAGCTTTAGTGCCTCTGGAAACACCATATATTTT. The gene calls are TRBV7-9 and TRBJ1-3; no reliable D call. The CDR3 contains 14 residues. Trimming left V 3 bases short and J 0 bases short, with 6 bases between. The germline V gene has CDR1 SEHNR and CDR2 FQNEAQ (reference sequence).

The rearrangement uses TRBV28 and TRBJ2-3; D remains ambiguous. The CDR3 contains 15 residues. V lost 3 bases to trimming and J lost 3 bases, with 13 bases between them. The germline gives CDR1 MDHEN, CDR2 SYDVKM. CDR3 amino acids: CASSFDNPRTDTQYF. The CDR3 DNA is TGTGCCAGCAGTTTTGACAACCCAAGAACAGATACGCAGTATTTT.

This clone was found a few times. The chain links TRBV5-6 to TRBJ1-2; possible D gene TRBD1, 6 bases. Trimming removed 2 bases at V and 10 bases at J, with 18 bases between. CDR1 SGHDT and CDR2 YYEEEE come from the germline V gene. This CDR3 is built from 14 residues. CDR3 nucleotide sequence: TGTGCCAGCAGCTTAAGACAGGCAAAGCCTTCCTACACCTTC. Encoded protein: CASSLRQAKPSYTF.

The J gene is TRBJ1-5, the V gene TRBV2; TRBD1 matches 7 bases. CDR1 and CDR2 (germline): SNHLY, FYNNEI. Losses at the gene ends were 7 bases for V and 3 bases for J; bases not matched to a gene: 3. CDR3 length: 13 residues. As DNA, the CDR3 is TGTGCCAGCAACAGGGGACCCAATCAGCCCCAGCATTTT. It yields the protein CASNRGPNQPQHF.

The chain employs TRBV6-5 and TRBJ1-2, with TRBD1 as a possible D gene (6 bases). The CDR3 totals 13 residues. Germline V gene data show CDR1 as MNHEY and CDR2 as SVGAGI. Trimming removed 10 bases at V and 4 bases at J, with 16 bases between. The CDR3 DNA reads as TGTGCCACAAGGACAGACAAGTTCTATGGCTACACCTTC. This sequence encodes CATRTDKFYGYTF.

The chain has TRBV29-1 and TRBJ2-1, with TRBD2 matching 10 bases. The germline gives CDR1 SQVTM, CDR2 ANQGSEA. This CDR3 has 18 residues. With V trimmed by 3 bases and J by 7 bases, 18 bases remained unmatched. DNA of the CDR3: TGCAGCGTTGAGAGCGGGGGGGCCGATTCGTTCCCTCCTAATGAGCAGTTCTTC. Translating gives CSVESGGADSFPPNEQFF.

This chain connects TRBV4-2 to TRBJ2-2; 7 nucleotides match TRBD2. The CDR3 runs to 13 residues. With V trimmed by 8 bases and J by 5 bases, 5 bases remained unmatched. Germline V gene lookup returns CDR1 LGHNA and CDR2 YNFKEQ. The CDR3 bases are TGTGCCAGCGGGGGGGGTCGGACCGGGGAGCTGTTTTTT. It is translated as CASGGGRTGELFF.

The V gene is TRBV9, the J gene TRBJ2-5; D might be TRBD2 (6 bases). CDR3 size: 15 residues. V lost 0 bases and J lost 4, with 13 bases in between. CDR1 and CDR2 (germline): SGDLS, YYNGEE. The CDR3, as DNA: TGTGCCAGCAGCGTAGACGGGGGAGGAGGAGAGACCCAGTACTTC. It translates to CASSVDGGGGETQYF.

The rearrangement links TRBV4-1 to TRBJ1-5, with D possibly matching TRBD1 (6 bases). The CDR3 spans 17 residues. Germline CDR1 reads MGHRA; CDR2 reads YSYEKL. Trimming pared 3 bases from V and 3 bases from J, leaving 18 bases between. This chain's CDR3 is CASSHEFTTGINQPQHF. The CDR3 DNA is TGCGCCAGCAGCCACGAATTTACGACAGGAATCAATCAGCCCCAGCATTTT.

The chain uses TRBV5-5 and TRBJ2-7, with 9 bases aligning to TRBD1. Germline values: CDR1 SGHKS, CDR2 YYEKEE (reference sequence). This CDR3 is 17 amino acids long. V was clipped by 5 bases and J by 3 bases; unmatched bases: 15. The CDR3 DNA sequence: TGTGCCAGCAGTTCCGGGACAGGGTCGTTTGGGCTCTACGAGCAGTACGTC. Translated: CASSSGTGSFGLYEQYV.

CDR3 amino acids: CASSYRGMPNYGYTF. CDR3 sequence (DNA): TGTGCCAGCAGTTACCGGGGGATGCCAAACTATGGCTACACCTTC. The chain is built from TRBV6-5 and TRBJ1-2, with a tentative D call TRBD1 (5 bases). The CDR3 spans 15 residues. Germline-derived CDR1 and CDR2 are MNHEY and SVGAGI. V shed 2 bases and J shed 2 bases, with 12 bases lying between them.

The rearrangement joins TRBV7-9 to TRBJ2-7; D perhaps matches TRBD1 (7 bases). The CDR3 extends over 15 amino acids. Germline values: CDR1 SEHNR, CDR2 FQNEAQ (reference sequence). V dropped 5 bases and J dropped 4 bases, with 18 bases sitting between them. CDR3 sequence reads: CASSEDRARGYEQYF. The CDR3, as DNA: TGTGCCAGCAGCGAAGACAGGGCCCGGGGGTACGAGCAGTACTTC.

This clone showed up just a few times. The chain has TRBV4-2 and TRBJ1-4; 10 nucleotides agree with TRBD1. Germline values: CDR1 LGHNA, CDR2 YNFKEQ. V was pared by 4 bases and J by 7 bases, with 6 bases of the junction left unmatched. The CDR3 has 15 residues. CDR3 nucleotide sequence: TGTGCCAGCAGCCCAAGGACAGGGGGGTTTGAAAAACTGTTTTTT. Protein sequence: CASSPRTGGFEKLFF.

V usage is TRBV9 and J usage is TRBJ1-5; 8 nucleotides match TRBD1. The ends lost 4 bases at V and 1 base at J; junction bases unmatched: 4. The germline V gene has CDR1 SGDLS and CDR2 YYNGEE. The CDR3 runs 15 residues. The CDR3 here is CASSRTGTSNQPQHF. CDR3 nucleotides: TGTGCCAGCAGCAGGACAGGGACGAGCAATCAGCCCCAGCATTTT.

The J gene is TRBJ2-3, the V gene TRBV29-1, with 8 bases matching TRBD2. With 4 bases clipped from V and 4 bases from J, the junction kept 7 bases outside the gene matches. Germline V CDR1 and CDR2: SQVTM, ANQGSEA. The CDR3 has 14 amino acids. CDR3 in DNA: TGCAGCGTTGCCGGGGGGGCGCATCCAGATACGCAGTATTTT. Amino acid sequence: CSVAGGAHPDTQYF.

V is TRBV5-4 and J is TRBJ1-1, with TRBD1 matching 9 bases. The length of the CDR3 is 13 residues. Trimming at V came to 8 bases and at J to 4 bases, leaving 6 bases not matched to a gene. Germline CDR1 reads SGHNT; CDR2 reads YYREEE (reference sequence). The CDR3 nucleotides read TGTGCCAGTCAGCCGACAGGGGGCACTGAAGCTTTCTTT. Protein sequence: CASQPTGGTEAFF. The full variable domain, rest sourced from reference TRBV5-4 and TRBJ1-1, is ETGVTQSPTHLIKTRGQQVTLRCSSQSGHNTVSWYQQALGQGPQFIFQYYREEENGRGNFPPRFSGLQFPNYSSELNVNALELDDSALYLCASQPTGGTEAFFGQGTRLTVV.

This clone came up a few times. The chain has TRBV2 and TRBJ2-1; 7 nucleotides line up with TRBD1. The J segment lost 4 bases and the V segment lost 6 bases, leaving 9 bases of the junction unmatched. Germline CDR1 is SNHLY and CDR2 is FYNNEI. This CDR3 is built from 15 residues. CDR3 in amino acids: CASRATGVTYNEQFF. Here the CDR3 DNA reads TGTGCCAGCAGGGCCACAGGGGTGACTTACAATGAGCAGTTCTTC.

A word on this clone: A read error may produce the germline difference seen at one junction end. The V and J genes are TRBV6-6 and TRBJ1-1; D gene uncertain. This CDR3 has 13 residues. The germline gives CDR1 MNHNY, CDR2 SVGAGI (reference sequence). DNA for the CDR3: TGTGCCAGCACCTCCCTCTCTGGAGCTGAGGCTTTCTTT. Encoded protein: CASTSLSGAEAFF.

J is TRBJ1-2 and V is TRBV27, with D tentatively TRBD1 (6 bases). The germline V and J ends were trimmed by 3 bases and 8 bases, with 13 bases remaining between them. Germline V CDR1 and CDR2: MNHEY, SMNVEV (reference sequence). CDR3 length: 13 amino acids. For the CDR3, the DNA is TGTGCCAGCAGTTTTAGGGGGGGCGAAGGCTACACCTTC. Translation gives CASSFRGGEGYTF.

This clone was seen many times. Other nucleotide sequences in the sample specify the same CDR3. The chain is built from TRBV19 and TRBJ1-1; D remains unclear. Germline assignment: CDR1 LNHDA and CDR2 SQIVND (reference sequence). V lost 3 bases and J lost 1, with 6 bases in between. This CDR3 spans 13 amino acids. Written as DNA, the CDR3 is TGTGCCAGTAGTATCGGTCAGAACACTGAAGCTTTCTTT. This translates into CASSIGQNTEAFF. Together with reference TRBV19 and TRBJ1-1, the CDR3 gives the full variable domain: DGGITQSPKYLFRKEGQNVTLSCEQNLNHDAMYWYRQDPGQGLRLIYYSQIVNDFQKGDIAEGYSVSREKKESFPLTVTSAQKNPTAFYLCASSIGQNTEAFFGQGTRLTVV.

The chain has TRBV28 and TRBJ1-6; D is ambiguous. CDR3 length equals 13 residues. Germline CDR1 and CDR2: MDHEN and SYDVKM. The V end was cut by 7 bases, the J end by 7 bases, with 11 bases between. CDR3 bases: TGTGCCAGCACTCTAAGCGGGAATTCACCCCTCCACTTT. Its translation: CASTLSGNSPLHF.

This chain joins TRBV7-9 and TRBJ2-3, with a tentative D call TRBD2 (6 bases). V shed 8 bases and J shed 1 base, with 16 bases lying between them. The CDR3 length is 15 residues. CDR1 is SEHNR, CDR2 FQNEAQ, per germline (reference sequence). For the CDR3, the DNA is TGTGCCAGCCCCGGGACTGCCTCGGGCACAGATACGCAGTATTTT. Translated: CASPGTASGTDTQYF.

The chain employs TRBV19 and TRBJ2-1; D possibly corresponds to TRBD1 (6 bases). The CDR3 is made up of 15 amino acids. The germline V gene has CDR1 LNHDA and CDR2 SQIVND (reference sequence). V was clipped by 1 base and J by 8 bases, with 15 bases between them. In nucleotides, the CDR3 is TGTGCCAGTAGTATAGGAGCTAGCAGGGGCCATGAGCAGTTCTTC. Protein product: CASSIGASRGHEQFF. The full variable domain, its missing parts supplied by reference TRBV19 and TRBJ2-1, is DGGITQSPKYLFRKEGQNVTLSCEQNLNHDAMYWYRQDPGQGLRLIYYSQIVNDFQKGDIAEGYSVSREKKESFPLTVTSAQKNPTAFYLCASSIGASRGHEQFFGPGTRLTVL.

This chain uses TRBV5-4 with TRBJ2-7; the match to TRBD1 covers 7 bases. CDR1 is SGHNT and CDR2 is YYREEE in the germline V gene (reference sequence). With V trimmed by 4 bases and J by 0 bases, 4 bases remained unmatched. This CDR3 is 14 amino acids long. CDR3: CASSVAGGSYEQYF. For the CDR3, the DNA is TGTGCCAGCAGCGTCGCAGGGGGCTCCTACGAGCAGTACTTC.

The V call is TRBV27, the J call TRBJ2-2; 8 bases align to TRBD1. Trimming at V came to 11 bases and at J to 7 bases, leaving 12 bases not matched to a gene. The CDR3 consists of 14 residues. Germline V lookup: CDR1 MNHEY, CDR2 SMNVEV (reference sequence). CDR3 DNA: TGTGCCGCAATGGACAGGGAGAGAGGCGGGGAGCTGTTTTTT. This encodes CAAMDRERGGELFF.

This chain connects TRBV15 to TRBJ2-1; 10 bases align to TRBD2. This CDR3 comprises 14 residues. Germline CDR1 LNHNV, CDR2 YYDKDF (reference sequence). Trimming took 7 bases from V and 7 from J; bases not matched to a gene: 7. The CDR3 sequence: CATKVAGGLNEQFF. The CDR3 DNA reads TGTGCCACCAAGGTAGCGGGGGGATTGAATGAGCAGTTCTTC.

This chain joins TRBV15 and TRBJ2-5; 9 nucleotides agree with TRBD2. Germline CDR1 and CDR2: LNHNV and YYDKDF (reference sequence). Germline trimming cut 8 bases from V and 4 bases from J; bases unmatched to any gene: 8. The CDR3 is made up of 14 amino acids. CDR3 nucleotide sequence: TGTGCCACCGGGGCGGGGGGGCCCTTAGAGACCCAGTACTTC. Amino acid sequence: CATGAGGPLETQYF.

This chain uses TRBV2 with TRBJ1-4, with D unclear. The germline V gene has CDR1 SNHLY and CDR2 FYNNEI. V was clipped by 6 bases and J by 12 bases, with 23 bases between them. There are 15 residues in the CDR3. The CDR3 DNA reads TGTGCCAGCAGACCAATATCGAGCCCCCGTGCGGAACTGTTTTTT. Protein sequence: CASRPISSPRAELFF.